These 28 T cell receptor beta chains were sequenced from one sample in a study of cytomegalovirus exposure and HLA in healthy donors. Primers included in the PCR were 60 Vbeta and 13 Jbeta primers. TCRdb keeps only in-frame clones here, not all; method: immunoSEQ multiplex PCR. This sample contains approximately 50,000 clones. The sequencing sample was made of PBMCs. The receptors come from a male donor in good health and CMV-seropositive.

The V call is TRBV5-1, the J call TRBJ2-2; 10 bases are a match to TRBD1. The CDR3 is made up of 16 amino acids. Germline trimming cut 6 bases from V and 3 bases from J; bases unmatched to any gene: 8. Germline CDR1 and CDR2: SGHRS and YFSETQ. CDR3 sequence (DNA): TGCGCCAGCAAGCCCCCCGGGACAGGGGACACCGGGGAGCTGTTTTTT. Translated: CASKPPGTGDTGELFF.

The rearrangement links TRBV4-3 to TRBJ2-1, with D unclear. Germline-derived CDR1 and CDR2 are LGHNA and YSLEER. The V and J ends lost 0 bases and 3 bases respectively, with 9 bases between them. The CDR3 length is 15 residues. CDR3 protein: CASSQDSSGYNEQFF. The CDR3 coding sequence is TGCGCCAGCAGCCAAGATAGCTCGGGCTACAATGAGCAGTTCTTC.

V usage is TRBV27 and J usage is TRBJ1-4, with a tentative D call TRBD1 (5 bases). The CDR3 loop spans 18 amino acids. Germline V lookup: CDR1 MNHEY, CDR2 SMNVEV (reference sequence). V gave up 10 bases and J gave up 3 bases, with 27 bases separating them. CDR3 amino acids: CATGPGRAQPAANEKLFF. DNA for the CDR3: TGTGCCACCGGCCCGGGCAGGGCCCAACCAGCAGCTAATGAAAAACTGTTTTTT.

The CDR3 region is CASSWSPGGGNTIYF. CDR3 in DNA: TGTGCCAGCAGCTGGTCGCCCGGGGGGGGAAACACCATATATTTT. This sequence joins TRBV7-2 and TRBJ1-3; TRBD1 is a possible D gene (5 bases). In germline, CDR1 is SGHTA, CDR2 FQGNSA. The CDR3 sequence is 15 residues long. V gave up 4 bases and J gave up 4 bases, with 14 bases separating them.

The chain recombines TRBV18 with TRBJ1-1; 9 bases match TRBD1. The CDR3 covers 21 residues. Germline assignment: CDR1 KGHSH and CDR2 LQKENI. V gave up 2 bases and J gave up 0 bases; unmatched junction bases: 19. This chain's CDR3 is CASSPGTGFFVSPEMNTEAFF. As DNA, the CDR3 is TGTGCCAGCTCACCAGGGACAGGGTTTTTCGTATCGCCAGAAATGAACACTGAAGCTTTCTTT.

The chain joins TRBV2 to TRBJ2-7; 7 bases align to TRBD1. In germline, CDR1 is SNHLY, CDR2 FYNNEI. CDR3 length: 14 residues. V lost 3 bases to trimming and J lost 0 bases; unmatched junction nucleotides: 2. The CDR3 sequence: CASSEAGGSYEQYF. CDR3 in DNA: TGTGCCAGCAGTGAGGCAGGGGGCTCCTACGAGCAGTACTTC. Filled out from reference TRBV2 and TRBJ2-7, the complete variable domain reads EPEVTQTPSHQVTQMGQEVILRCVPISNHLYFYWYRQILGQKVEFLVSFYNNEISEKSEIFDDQFSVERPDGSNFTLKIRSTKLEDSAMYFCASSEAGGSYEQYFGPGTRLTVT.

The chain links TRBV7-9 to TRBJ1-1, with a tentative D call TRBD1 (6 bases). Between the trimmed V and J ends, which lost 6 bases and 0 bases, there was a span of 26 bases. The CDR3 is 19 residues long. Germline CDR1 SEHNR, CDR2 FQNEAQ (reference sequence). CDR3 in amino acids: CASRPRVGAVSLMNTEAFF. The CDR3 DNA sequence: TGTGCCAGCAGGCCGCGCGTGGGGGCTGTGTCCCTTATGAACACTGAAGCTTTCTTT.

CDR3 in amino acids: CASTPWVGEGWNEYTEAFF. In DNA form, the CDR3 reads TGTGCCAGCACCCCATGGGTGGGGGAGGGCTGGAATGAATACACTGAAGCTTTCTTT. This sequence joins TRBV28 and TRBJ1-1, with a possible D match to TRBD1 (5 bases). CDR1 is MDHEN and CDR2 is SYDVKM in the germline V gene. There are 19 residues in the CDR3. V was shortened by 7 bases and J by 3 bases, with 30 bases between the two germline ends.

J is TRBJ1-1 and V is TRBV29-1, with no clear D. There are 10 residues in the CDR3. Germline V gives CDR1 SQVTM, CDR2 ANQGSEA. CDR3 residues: CSGMNTEAFF. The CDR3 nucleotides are TGCTCAGGCATGAACACTGAAGCTTTCTTT.

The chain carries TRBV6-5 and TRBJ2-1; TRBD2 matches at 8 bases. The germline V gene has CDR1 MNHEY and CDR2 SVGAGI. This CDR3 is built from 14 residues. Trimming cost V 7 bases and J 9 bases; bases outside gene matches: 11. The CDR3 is CASIAAGAPSEQFF. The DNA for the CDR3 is TGTGCCAGCATAGCAGCGGGGGCCCCCAGTGAGCAGTTCTTC.

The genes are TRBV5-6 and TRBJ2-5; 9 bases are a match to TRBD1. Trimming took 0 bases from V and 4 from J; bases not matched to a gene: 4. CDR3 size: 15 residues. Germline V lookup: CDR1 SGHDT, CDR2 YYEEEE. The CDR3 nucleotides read TGTGCCAGCAGCTTGGGGTGGACAGGGGCAGAGACCCAGTACTTC. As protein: CASSLGWTGAETQYF. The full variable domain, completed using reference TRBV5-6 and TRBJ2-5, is DAGVTQSPTHLIKTRGQQVTLRCSPKSGHDTVSWYQQALGQGPQFIFQYYEEEERQRGNFPDRFSGHQFPNYSSELNVNALLLGDSALYLCASSLGWTGAETQYFGPGTRLLVL.

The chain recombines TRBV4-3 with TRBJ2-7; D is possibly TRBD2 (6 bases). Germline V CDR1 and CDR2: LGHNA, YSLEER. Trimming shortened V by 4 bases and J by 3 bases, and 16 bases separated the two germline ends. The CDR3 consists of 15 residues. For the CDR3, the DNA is TGCGCCAGCAGCCGTTGGGGATCAGCGGGCTACGAGCAGTACTTC. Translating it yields CASSRWGSAGYEQYF.

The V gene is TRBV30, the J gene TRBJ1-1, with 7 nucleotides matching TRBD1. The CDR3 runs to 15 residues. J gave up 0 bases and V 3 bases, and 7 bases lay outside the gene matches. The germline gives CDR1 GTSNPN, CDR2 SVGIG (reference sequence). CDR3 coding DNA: TGTGCCTGGAGCGGAACCGGACAGGTGAACACTGAAGCTTTCTTT. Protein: CAWSGTGQVNTEAFF.

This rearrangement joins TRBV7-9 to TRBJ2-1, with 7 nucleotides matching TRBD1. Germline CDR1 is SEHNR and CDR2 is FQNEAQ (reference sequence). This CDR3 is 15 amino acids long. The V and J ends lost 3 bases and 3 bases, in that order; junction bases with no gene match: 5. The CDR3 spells CASSFTGDGYNEQFF. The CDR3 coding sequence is TGTGCCAGCAGCTTTACAGGGGACGGCTACAATGAGCAGTTCTTC. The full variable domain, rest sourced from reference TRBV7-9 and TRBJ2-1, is DTGVSQNPRHKITKRGQNVTFRCDPISEHNRLYWYRQTLGQGPEFLTYFQNEAQLEKSRLLSDRFSAERPKGSFSTLEIQRTEQGDSAMYLCASSFTGDGYNEQFFGPGTRLTVL.

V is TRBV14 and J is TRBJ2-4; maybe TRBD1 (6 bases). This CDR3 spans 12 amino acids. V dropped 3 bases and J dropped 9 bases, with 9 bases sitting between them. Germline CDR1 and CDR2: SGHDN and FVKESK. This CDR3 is CASSQGAGIQYF. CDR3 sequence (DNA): TGTGCCAGCAGCCAGGGGGCCGGCATTCAGTACTTC.

The CDR3 sequence: CASSLGTGVEPQHF. CDR3 coding DNA: TGTGCCAGCAGCCTCGGGACAGGGGTGGAGCCCCAGCATTTT. The chain joins TRBV2 to TRBJ1-5, with 10 bases identical to TRBD1. The CDR3 is made up of 14 amino acids. V was clipped by 6 bases and J by 8 bases; unmatched bases: 7. Germline assignment: CDR1 SNHLY and CDR2 FYNNEI. Drawing the rest from reference TRBV2 and TRBJ1-5, the complete variable domain is EPEVTQTPSHQVTQMGQEVILRCVPISNHLYFYWYRQILGQKVEFLVSFYNNEISEKSEIFDDQFSVERPDGSNFTLKIRSTKLEDSAMYFCASSLGTGVEPQHFGDGTRLSIL.

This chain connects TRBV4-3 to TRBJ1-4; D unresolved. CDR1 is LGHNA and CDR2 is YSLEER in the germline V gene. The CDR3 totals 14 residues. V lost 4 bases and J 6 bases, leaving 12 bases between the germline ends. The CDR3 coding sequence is TGCGCCAGCAGCCCTGAGTGGGGAGATGAAAAACTGTTTTTT. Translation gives CASSPEWGDEKLFF.

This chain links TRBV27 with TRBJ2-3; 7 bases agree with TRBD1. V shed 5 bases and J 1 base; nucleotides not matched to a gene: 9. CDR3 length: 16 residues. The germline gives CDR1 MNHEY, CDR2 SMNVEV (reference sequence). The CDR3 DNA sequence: TGTGCCAGCAGTACGTGGACAGGATCCCGCACAGATACGCAGTATTTT. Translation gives CASSTWTGSRTDTQYF.

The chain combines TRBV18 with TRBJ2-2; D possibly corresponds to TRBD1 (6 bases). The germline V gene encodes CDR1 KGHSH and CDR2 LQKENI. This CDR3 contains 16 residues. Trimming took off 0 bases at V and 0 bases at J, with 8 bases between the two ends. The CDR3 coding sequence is TGTGCCAGCTCACCACCGGACAGTTCGAACACCGGGGAGCTGTTTTTT. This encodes CASSPPDSSNTGELFF.

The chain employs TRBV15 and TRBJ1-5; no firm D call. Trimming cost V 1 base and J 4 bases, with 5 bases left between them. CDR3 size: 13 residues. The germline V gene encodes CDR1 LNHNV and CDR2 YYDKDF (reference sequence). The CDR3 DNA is TGTGCCACCAGCAGAGGAGGGAATCAGCCCCAGCATTTT. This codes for CATSRGGNQPQHF.

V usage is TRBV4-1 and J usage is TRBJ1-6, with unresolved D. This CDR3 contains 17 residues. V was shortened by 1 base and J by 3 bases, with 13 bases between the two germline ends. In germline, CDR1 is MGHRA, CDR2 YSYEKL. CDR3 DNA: TGCGCCAGCAGCCAAGGTCCGGGGATAATCTATAATTCACCCCTCCACTTT. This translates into CASSQGPGIIYNSPLHF.

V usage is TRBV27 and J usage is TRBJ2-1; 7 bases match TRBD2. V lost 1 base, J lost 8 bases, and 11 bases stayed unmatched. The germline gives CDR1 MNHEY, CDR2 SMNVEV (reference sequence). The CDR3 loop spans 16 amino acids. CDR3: CASSLLGLGVRDEQFF. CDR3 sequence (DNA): TGTGCCAGCAGTTTATTAGGACTAGGGGTGCGCGATGAGCAGTTCTTC.

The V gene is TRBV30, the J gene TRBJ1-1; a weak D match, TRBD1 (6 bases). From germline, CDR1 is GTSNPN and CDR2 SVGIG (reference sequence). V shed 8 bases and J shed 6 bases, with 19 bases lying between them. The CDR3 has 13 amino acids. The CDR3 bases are TGTGCCACCGACAGGCTAAGGGACGCTGAAGCTTTCTTT. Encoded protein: CATDRLRDAEAFF.

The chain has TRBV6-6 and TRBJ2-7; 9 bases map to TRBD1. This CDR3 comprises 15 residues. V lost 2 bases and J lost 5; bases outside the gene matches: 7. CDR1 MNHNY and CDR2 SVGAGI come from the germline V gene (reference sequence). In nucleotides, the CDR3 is TGTGCCAGCAGTTACAGGGGGACAGGGAAGAACGAGCAGTACTTC. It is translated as CASSYRGTGKNEQYF.

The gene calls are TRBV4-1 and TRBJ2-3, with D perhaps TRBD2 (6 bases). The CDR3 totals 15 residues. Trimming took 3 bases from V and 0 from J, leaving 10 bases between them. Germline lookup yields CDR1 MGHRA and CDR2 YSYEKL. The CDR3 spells CASSQGLTSTDTQYF. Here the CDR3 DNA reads TGCGCCAGCAGCCAGGGACTCACGAGCACAGATACGCAGTATTTT.

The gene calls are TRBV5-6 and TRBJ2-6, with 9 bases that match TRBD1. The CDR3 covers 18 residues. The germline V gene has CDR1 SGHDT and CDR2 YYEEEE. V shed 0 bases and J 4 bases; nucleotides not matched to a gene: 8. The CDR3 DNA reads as TGTGCCAGCAGCTTGGCAGGGACAGGGCCCATCGGGGCCAACGTCCTGACTTTC. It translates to CASSLAGTGPIGANVLTF. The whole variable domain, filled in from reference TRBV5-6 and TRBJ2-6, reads DAGVTQSPTHLIKTRGQQVTLRCSPKSGHDTVSWYQQALGQGPQFIFQYYEEEERQRGNFPDRFSGHQFPNYSSELNVNALLLGDSALYLCASSLAGTGPIGANVLTFGAGSRLTVL.

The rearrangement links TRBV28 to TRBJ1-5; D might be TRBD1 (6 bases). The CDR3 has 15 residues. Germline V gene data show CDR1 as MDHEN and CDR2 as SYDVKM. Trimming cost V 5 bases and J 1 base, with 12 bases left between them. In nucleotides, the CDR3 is TGTGCCAGCAGTCCCGGGACACCGAGCAATCAGCCCCAGCATTTT. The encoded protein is CASSPGTPSNQPQHF.

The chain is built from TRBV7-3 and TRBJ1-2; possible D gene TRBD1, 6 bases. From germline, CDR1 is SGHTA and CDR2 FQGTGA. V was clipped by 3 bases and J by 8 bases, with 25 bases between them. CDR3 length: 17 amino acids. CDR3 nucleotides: TGTGCCAGCAGCTTCTATCCAAAGGGGGGGGACCCACGAGGCTACACCTTC. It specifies CASSFYPKGGDPRGYTF.